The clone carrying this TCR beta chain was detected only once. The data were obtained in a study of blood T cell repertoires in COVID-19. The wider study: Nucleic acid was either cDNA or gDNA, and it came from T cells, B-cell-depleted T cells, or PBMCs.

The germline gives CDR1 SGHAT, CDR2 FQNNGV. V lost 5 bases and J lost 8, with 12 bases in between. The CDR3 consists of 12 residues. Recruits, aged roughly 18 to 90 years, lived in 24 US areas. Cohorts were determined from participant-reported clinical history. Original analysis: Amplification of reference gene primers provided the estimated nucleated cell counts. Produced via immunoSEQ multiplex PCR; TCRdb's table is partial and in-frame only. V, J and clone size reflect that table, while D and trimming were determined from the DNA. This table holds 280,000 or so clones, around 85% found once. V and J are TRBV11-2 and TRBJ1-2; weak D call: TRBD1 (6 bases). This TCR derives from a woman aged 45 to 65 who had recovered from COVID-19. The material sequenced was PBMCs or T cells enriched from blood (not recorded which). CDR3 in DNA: TGTGCCAGCAGCCTCCTGGACAGAGGCTACACCTTC. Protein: CASSLLDRGYTF. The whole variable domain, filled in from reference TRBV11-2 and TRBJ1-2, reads EAGVAQSPRYKIIEKRQSVAFWCNPISGHATLYWYQQILGQGPKLLIQFQNNGVVDDSQLPKDRFSAERLKGVDSTLKIQPAKLEDSAVYLCASSLLDRGYTFGSGTRLTVV.